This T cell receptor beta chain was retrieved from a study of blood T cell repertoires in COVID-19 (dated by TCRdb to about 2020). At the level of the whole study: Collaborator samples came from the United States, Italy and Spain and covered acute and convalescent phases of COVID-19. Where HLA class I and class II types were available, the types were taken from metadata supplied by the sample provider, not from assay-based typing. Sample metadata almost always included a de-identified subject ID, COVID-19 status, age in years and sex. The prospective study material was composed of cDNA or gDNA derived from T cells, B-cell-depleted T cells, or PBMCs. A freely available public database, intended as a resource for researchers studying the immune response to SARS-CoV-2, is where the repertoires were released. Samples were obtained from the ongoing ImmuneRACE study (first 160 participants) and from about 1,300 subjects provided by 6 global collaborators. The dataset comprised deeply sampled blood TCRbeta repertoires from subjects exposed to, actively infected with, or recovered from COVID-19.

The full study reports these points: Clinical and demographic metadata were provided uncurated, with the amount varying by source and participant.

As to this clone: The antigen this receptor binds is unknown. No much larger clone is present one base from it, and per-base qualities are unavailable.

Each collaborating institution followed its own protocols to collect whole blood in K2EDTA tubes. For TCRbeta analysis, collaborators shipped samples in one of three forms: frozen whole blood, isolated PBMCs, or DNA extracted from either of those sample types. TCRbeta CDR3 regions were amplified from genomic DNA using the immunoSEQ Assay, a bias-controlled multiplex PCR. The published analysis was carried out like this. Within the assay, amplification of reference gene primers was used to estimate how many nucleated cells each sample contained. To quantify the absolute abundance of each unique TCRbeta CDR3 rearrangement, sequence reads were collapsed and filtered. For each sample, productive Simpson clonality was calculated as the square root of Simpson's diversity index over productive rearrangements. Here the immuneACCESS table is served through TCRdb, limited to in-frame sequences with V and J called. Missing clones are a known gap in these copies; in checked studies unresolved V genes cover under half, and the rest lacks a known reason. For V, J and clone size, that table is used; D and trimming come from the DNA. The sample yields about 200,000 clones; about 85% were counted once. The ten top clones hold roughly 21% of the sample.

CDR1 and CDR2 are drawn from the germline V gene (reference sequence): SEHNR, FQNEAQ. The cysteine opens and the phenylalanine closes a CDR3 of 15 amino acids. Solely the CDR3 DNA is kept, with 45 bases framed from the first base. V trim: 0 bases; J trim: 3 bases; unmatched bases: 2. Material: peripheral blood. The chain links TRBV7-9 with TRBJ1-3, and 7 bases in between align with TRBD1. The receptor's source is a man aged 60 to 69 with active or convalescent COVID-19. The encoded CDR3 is CASSLAGGNGNTIYF. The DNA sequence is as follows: TGTGCCAGCAGCTTAGCAGGGGGCAATGGAAACACCATATATTTT.